These 29 T cell receptor beta chains were sequenced from one sample in a study of T cell responses to AZD1222 COVID-19 vaccine. Sequenced by immunoSEQ multiplex PCR; TCRdb stores in-frame clones only, minus some. The sample has about 160,000 clones; around 93% are singletons. Sequenced material: peripheral blood, taken on day 0 of AZD1222 vaccination. The source of these receptors is an adult in good health.

The chain links TRBV30 to TRBJ1-2; TRBD1 matches at 12 bases. V lost 4 bases and J lost 3; bases outside the gene matches: 6. The germline gives CDR1 GTSNPN, CDR2 SVGIG (reference sequence). The CDR3 loop spans 15 amino acids. CDR3 in DNA: TGTGCCTGGAACACAGGGACAGGGGGCGACTATGGCTACACCTTC. Translating it yields CAWNTGTGGDYGYTF.

This rearrangement joins TRBV4-1 to TRBJ1-1; D unresolved. Trimming left V 6 bases short and J 1 base short, with 15 bases between. The CDR3 length is 15 residues. Germline V gene sequence: CDR1 MGHRA, CDR2 YSYEKL. This CDR3 is CASRDAVRRNTEAFF. DNA of the CDR3: TGCGCCAGCAGGGACGCCGTCAGGCGGAACACTGAAGCTTTCTTT.

V usage is TRBV29-1 and J usage is TRBJ2-2, with a tentative D call TRBD2 (6 bases). Per germline, CDR1 SQVTM and CDR2 ANQGSEA. This CDR3 has 13 amino acids. Trimming removed 4 bases at V and 6 bases at J, with 12 bases between. CDR3 coding DNA: TGCAGCGTTGTGAAGGGAGGAGCCGGGGAGCTGTTTTTT. Translation gives CSVVKGGAGELFF.

The chain is built from TRBV28 and TRBJ1-6; D remains ambiguous. V lost 6 bases and J 6 bases, leaving 6 bases between the germline ends. CDR1 is MDHEN, CDR2 SYDVKM, per germline. The CDR3 has 12 amino acids. CDR3 bases: TGTGCCAGCAGGGGAGTTAATTCACCCCTCCACTTT. As protein: CASRGVNSPLHF.

The DNA of the CDR3 is TGTGCCAGCAGCGTCGAGGGAACAGAGAAAGAGACCCAGTACTTC. It is translated as CASSVEGTEKETQYF. The J gene is TRBJ2-5, the V gene TRBV9; D perhaps matches TRBD2 (5 bases). Germline CDR1 reads SGDLS; CDR2 reads YYNGEE. The V gene lost 2 bases and the J gene lost 3 bases, with 14 bases spanning the gap. The CDR3 extends over 15 amino acids. The full variable domain, its missing parts supplied by reference TRBV9 and TRBJ2-5, is DSGVTQTPKHLITATGQRVTLRCSPRSGDLSVYWYQQSLDQGLQFLIQYYNGEERAKGNILERFSAQQFPDLHSELNLSSLELGDSALYFCASSVEGTEKETQYFGPGTRLLVL.

This sequence joins TRBV30 and TRBJ1-6; no definite D call. This CDR3 spans 15 amino acids. CDR1 is GTSNPN and CDR2 is SVGIG in the germline V gene (reference sequence). Trimming left V 1 base short and J 6 bases short, with 13 bases between. The CDR3 sequence is CAWSELGSGNSPLHF. For the CDR3, the DNA is TGTGCCTGGAGTGAGTTAGGGAGTGGTAATTCACCCCTCCACTTT.

The chain recombines TRBV3-1 (or the pseudogene TRBV3-2) with TRBJ2-7; a weak D match, TRBD1 (6 bases). The V gene lost 6 bases and the J gene lost 3 bases, with 9 bases spanning the gap. The CDR3 sequence is 12 residues long. Germline values: CDR1 LGHDT, CDR2 YNNKEL (reference sequence). CDR3 in DNA: TGTGCCAGCAGGACGGACAGCTACGAGCAGTACTTC. It encodes CASRTDSYEQYF.

In its sample, this clone was seen a few times. The gene calls are TRBV25-1 and TRBJ1-4; D call uncertain. Trimming took 4 bases from V and 0 from J, leaving 9 bases between them. The length of the CDR3 is 15 residues. Per the germline V gene, CDR1 is MGHDK and CDR2 is SYGVNS. The CDR3 DNA is TGTGCCAGCAGTGCGACGAGAACAACTAATGAAAAACTGTTTTTT. It translates to CASSATRTTNEKLFF. The full variable domain, rest sourced from reference TRBV25-1 and TRBJ1-4, is EADIYQTPRYLVIGTGKKITLECSQTMGHDKMYWYQQDPGMELHLIHYSYGVNSTEKGDLSSESTVSRIRTEHFPLTLESARPSHTSQYLCASSATRTTNEKLFFGSGTQLSVL.

The chain combines TRBV5-6 with TRBJ2-5; D possibly corresponds to TRBD2 (6 bases). The CDR3 totals 14 residues. CDR1 SGHDT and CDR2 YYEEEE come from the germline V gene. Trimming left V 3 bases short and J 2 bases short, with 11 bases between. The CDR3 DNA is TGTGCCAGCAGCTGGGGGGACTCGCAAGAGACCCAGTACTTC. It translates to CASSWGDSQETQYF.

This sequence joins TRBV4-3 and TRBJ2-3; 10 bases align to TRBD2. The ends lost 0 bases at V and 2 bases at J; junction bases unmatched: 8. Germline V gene sequence: CDR1 LGHNA, CDR2 YSLEER. The CDR3 runs 18 residues. DNA for the CDR3: TGCGCCAGCAGCCAAGACTTCCCTAGCGGGGGTTACACAGATACGCAGTATTTT. This translates into CASSQDFPSGGYTDTQYF.

The chain has TRBV10-1 and TRBJ2-7; 10 nucleotides agree with TRBD2. This CDR3 spans 13 amino acids. The V gene end was trimmed by 5 bases and the J gene end by 5 bases; junction bases not matched to a gene: 3. CDR1 and CDR2 from the germline V gene are WNHNN and SYGVQD (reference sequence). CDR3 bases: TGCGCCAGCAGTCCTAGCGGGAGAAACGAGCAGTACTTC. Protein product: CASSPSGRNEQYF.

In its sample, this clone was seen once. The chain has TRBV5-1 and TRBJ1-1; D call uncertain. This CDR3 contains 12 residues. The germline gives CDR1 SGHRS, CDR2 YFSETQ. The V end lost 2 bases, the J end lost 11 bases, and 13 bases lay between the germline ends. The chain's CDR3 is CASSFNRIEAFF. The CDR3 DNA reads as TGCGCCAGCAGCTTCAATAGGATAGAGGCTTTCTTT.

The table lists this clone with a few counts. V gene TRBV25-1 combines with J gene TRBJ2-1, with D perhaps matching TRBD2 (5 bases). This CDR3 region has 16 residues. Germline CDR1 MGHDK, CDR2 SYGVNS. The V end was cut by 1 base, the J end by 6 bases, with 16 bases between. Written as DNA, the CDR3 is TGTGCCAGCAGTGAATCCCTGGTGTCTCGGGGCAATGAGCAGTTCTTC. This sequence encodes CASSESLVSRGNEQFF.

V gene TRBV7-8 combines with J gene TRBJ2-1; 10 nucleotides align to TRBD1. Per germline, CDR1 SGHVS and CDR2 FQNEAQ. With 3 bases clipped from V and 8 bases from J, the junction kept 7 bases outside the gene matches. The CDR3 runs to 15 residues. The CDR3 here is CASSFPGQGTYEQFF. The CDR3 coding sequence is TGTGCCAGCAGCTTTCCGGGACAGGGGACGTATGAGCAGTTCTTC.

This clone was seen more than once but under ten times. The V and J genes are TRBV12-3 or TRBV12-4 and TRBJ1-1; D not certain. The V end was cut by 4 bases, the J end by 7 bases, with 7 bases between. The CDR3 has 11 residues. CDR3 in DNA: TGTGCCAGCAGTTGGGGTGATGAAGCTTTCTTT. Its translation is CASSWGDEAFF.

The chain recombines TRBV21-1 with TRBJ1-1; TRBD1 is the table's D call, not checked against the DNA. TRBV21-1 is marked as a pseudogene. The CDR3 length is 17 residues. CDR3 loop: CASSSIDRVRINTEAFF. CDR3 DNA sequence: TGTGCCAGCAGTTCAATAGACAGGGTCCGAATAAACACTGAAGCTTTCTTT.

V gene TRBV10-1 combines with J gene TRBJ1-3, with 9 bases matching TRBD1. The ends lost 7 bases at V and 3 bases at J; junction bases unmatched: 13. This CDR3 is built from 17 residues. Germline assignment: CDR1 WNHNN and CDR2 SYGVQD (reference sequence). Here the CDR3 DNA reads TGCGCCAGCACCCTGGACAGGGGTCCCCCAGTTGGAAACACCATATATTTT. Its translation: CASTLDRGPPVGNTIYF.

The chain links TRBV29-1 to TRBJ1-1; TRBD1 matches 7 bases. CDR3 size: 10 residues. V was pared by 6 bases and J by 9 bases, with 4 bases of the junction left unmatched. Germline-derived CDR1 and CDR2 are SQVTM and ANQGSEA. CDR3 DNA: TGCAGCGTATACAGGGGAAAAGCTTTCTTT. Translated: CSVYRGKAFF. Combining the CDR3 with reference TRBV29-1 and TRBJ1-1 gives the whole variable domain SAVISQKPSRDICQRGTSLTIQCQVDSQVTMMFWYRQQPGQSLTLIATANQGSEATYESGFVIDKFPISRPNLTFSTLTVSNMSPEDSSIYLCSVYRGKAFFGQGTRLTVV.

This chain joins TRBV5-1 and TRBJ1-3, with D possibly matching TRBD1 (6 bases). The ends were cut back, 5 bases at V and 0 bases at J, with 12 bases in the middle. This CDR3 has 15 residues. Germline V gives CDR1 SGHRS, CDR2 YFSETQ. The CDR3 DNA reads as TGCGCCAGCAGACAGGACAGCAACTCTGGAAACACCATATATTTT. Protein product: CASRQDSNSGNTIYF. Drawing the rest from reference TRBV5-1 and TRBJ1-3, the complete variable domain is KAGVTQTPRYLIKTRGQQVTLSCSPISGHRSVSWYQQTPGQGLQFLFEYFSETQRNKGNFPGRFSGRQFSNSRSEMNVSTLELGDSALYLCASRQDSNSGNTIYFGEGSWLTVV.

This clone was seen a handful of times. V usage is TRBV11-2 and J usage is TRBJ1-1; D perhaps matches TRBD1 (6 bases). CDR1 is SGHAT and CDR2 is FQNNGV in the germline V gene. The CDR3 totals 15 residues. Trimming removed 5 bases from V and 0 bases from J, with 13 bases in between. CDR3 region: CASSQTRGMNTEAFF. The CDR3 coding sequence is TGTGCCAGCAGCCAAACCAGGGGAATGAACACTGAAGCTTTCTTT.

This chain joins TRBV9 and TRBJ1-4; D uncertain. Trimming removed 0 bases from V and 6 bases from J, with 9 bases in between. The germline CDR1 and CDR2 sequences are SGDLS and YYNGEE. This CDR3 comprises 14 residues. In nucleotides, the CDR3 is TGTGCCAGCAGCGTAGGGGTCAGCGATGAAAAACTGTTTTTT. Translating it yields CASSVGVSDEKLFF.

The chain couples TRBV28 to TRBJ2-7; the D gene is possibly TRBD2 (6 bases). The V end lost 7 bases, the J end lost 1 base, and 14 bases lay between the germline ends. This CDR3 has 14 residues. CDR1 and CDR2 (germline): MDHEN, SYDVKM. The CDR3 DNA is TGTGCCAGCATCGGAGGGGTACGATCCTACGAGCAGTACTTC. Amino acid sequence: CASIGGVRSYEQYF.

The rearrangement links TRBV2 to TRBJ2-2, with D hard to call. This CDR3 contains 17 residues. Germline lookup yields CDR1 SNHLY and CDR2 FYNNEI. Trimming took 4 bases from V and 3 from J, leaving 18 bases between them. The CDR3 region has the DNA TGTGCCAGCAGTGCGGGCCCTAGGGATGGGTACACCGGGGAGCTGTTTTTT. It is translated as CASSAGPRDGYTGELFF.

The chain is built from TRBV18 and TRBJ1-5; weak D call: TRBD1 (6 bases). CDR1 and CDR2 from the germline V gene are KGHSH and LQKENI. Trimming took off 4 bases at V and 7 bases at J, with 20 bases between the two ends. The CDR3 runs 16 residues. This CDR3 is CASSLLGGGLEQPQHF. The CDR3 DNA follows: TGTGCCAGCTCACTGTTGGGGGGGGGCTTGGAGCAGCCCCAGCATTTT.

In the case of this clone: Other DNA variants within this sample encode the same CDR3. This chain connects TRBV10-3 to TRBJ1-1, with a possible D match to TRBD1 (5 bases). There are 16 residues in the CDR3. The germline gives CDR1 ENHRY, CDR2 SYGVKD. The ends were cut back, 2 bases at V and 0 bases at J, with 13 bases in the middle. The CDR3 bases are TGTGCCATCAGTGAGAGTCGGGGACGGATGAACACTGAAGCTTTCTTT. This sequence encodes CAISESRGRMNTEAFF.

This chain links TRBV19 with TRBJ1-1; D is undetermined. The germline CDR1 and CDR2 sequences are LNHDA and SQIVND (reference sequence). The V and J ends lost 5 bases and 1 base respectively, with 8 bases between them. The CDR3 totals 13 residues. CDR3 residues: CASSYGENTEAFF. The CDR3 nucleotides are TGTGCCAGTAGTTACGGGGAGAACACTGAAGCTTTCTTT.

The rearrangement uses TRBV9 and TRBJ2-7; D ambiguous. The length of the CDR3 is 14 residues. The ends were cut back, 0 bases at V and 1 base at J, with 8 bases in the middle. Germline V gives CDR1 SGDLS, CDR2 YYNGEE. The CDR3 coding sequence is TGTGCCAGCAGCGTAGGTTCTATATCCTACGAGCAGTACTTC. It encodes CASSVGSISYEQYF.

The CDR3 sequence: CASRPGQGLNEQYF. In DNA form, the CDR3 reads TGTGCCAGCAGGCCGGGACAGGGGTTAAACGAGCAGTACTTC. The chain uses TRBV28 and TRBJ2-7, with 10 bases aligning to TRBD1. From germline, CDR1 is MDHEN and CDR2 SYDVKM. Trimming took 6 bases from V and 5 from J; bases not matched to a gene: 7. The CDR3 length is 14 residues.

Comments on this clone: Within the sample, other DNA sequences also encode this same CDR3. V and J are TRBV28 and TRBJ1-5; possibly TRBD1 for D (6 bases). Germline CDR1 reads MDHEN; CDR2 reads SYDVKM. V lost 6 bases to trimming and J lost 3 bases, with 9 bases between them. This CDR3 has 13 residues. The CDR3 here is CASSRTVNQPQHF. The CDR3 DNA sequence: TGTGCCAGCAGCCGGACAGTCAATCAGCCCCAGCATTTT.